The clone carrying this T cell receptor (beta chain) was detected a few times. Its target is unknown. V lost 6 bases and J lost 0; bases outside the gene matches: 9. The CDR3 is made up of 17 amino acids. Germline V lookup: CDR1 KGHSH, CDR2 LQKENI. The data derive from a study of T cell repertoires in cytomegalovirus infection. Looking at the study overall: CMV epitopes used comprised recently identified HLA-C-restricted ones and well-studied HLA-B-restricted ones. Based on public TCR beta signatures, there were indications of CMV infection and of a matching HLA type. Study-wide points: The response measured ex vivo was dominated by TCR beta clonotypes (HLA-C-restricted and CMV-specific). Cumulative frequency of public TCR beta families picked out carriers of CMV plus the relevant HLA.

TCRdb called the reads again in MiXCR, with one record for every CDR3 protein. The sample gives about 280,000 distinct CDR3 sequences, around 20% of which show up once; 15% to 20% is in the top ten. The receptor's source is a human donor in good health (CMV status not recorded). Some clones in this sample may be carry-over from other donors' samples. The chain links TRBV18 to TRBJ1-3, with 9 bases lining up with TRBD1. The sample in question was cultured PBMCs, obtained from culture after CMV antigen stimulation. CDR3 in DNA: TGTGCCAGCTCCGGGACAGGGACCACCCTCTCTGGAAACACCATATATTTT. Residues: CASSGTGTTLSGNTIYF.